Detailed here is one T cell receptor beta chain. What it recognizes is unknown. The source of the sample is a study of long-term antiretroviral therapy in people with HIV. General study results and limits: HIV repertoires covered narrower CDR3 length ranges than controls did.

United States facilities provided treatment to all participants with HIV. Before they underwent DNA extraction, samples held about 1-10 million cryopreserved PBMC. Trimming left V 1 base short and J 3 bases short, with 2 bases between. This CDR3 region has 12 residues. The germline CDR1 and CDR2 sequences are MDHEN and SYDVKM. They ran version v3.0 of the immunoSEQ assay at survey level. This table comes from immunoSEQ multiplex PCR, and its TCRdb copy is limited to in-frame clones, with some not included. The table has 25,000 to 35,000 clones, around nine tenths seen once. V is TRBV28 and J is TRBJ2-3; no definite D call. The clonotype originates from a woman between 18 and 30 years old with HIV. The input for sequencing was unsorted PBMCs, taken 1.8 years after starting antiretroviral therapy. The CDR3 sequence is CASSLLTDTQYF. The CDR3 DNA reads TGTGCCAGCAGTTTATTGACAGATACGCAGTATTTT.